This T cell receptor (beta chain) derives from a study of T cells after yellow fever vaccination. This clonotype came up a few times. TCRdb passed the 5' RACE reads through MiXCR, listing each CDR3 protein once. Of just over 300,000 distinct CDR3 sequences detected, roughly 3.5% appear once; the ten largest clones hold less than 25%. With 6 bases clipped from V and 7 bases from J, the junction kept 20 bases outside the gene matches. This CDR3 has 16 residues. The germline CDR1 and CDR2 sequences are SQVTM and ANQGSEA. This sequence originates from a man aged 18 to 30 who received the YFV17D yellow fever vaccine. The starting material was PBMCs, obtained on the day of the yellow fever booster vaccination. The chain employs TRBV29-1 and TRBJ1-1; 7 bases are a match to TRBD1. The DNA for the CDR3 is TGCAGCGTAGGGGGACAGTCGAACAGGGGCCGAGGTGAAGCTTTCTTT. Translation gives CSVGGQSNRGRGEAFF.